This entry lists 31 T cell receptor beta chains sequenced from one sample in a study of blood T cell repertoires in COVID-19. TCRdb's copy holds only in-frame clones and misses some; the assay was immunoSEQ multiplex PCR. The table has fewer than 150,000 clones, around 83% seen once; the top ten hold around 6%. Sample: peripheral blood. All receptors derive from a woman aged 60 to 75 with COVID-19, enrolled during active disease.

This chain links TRBV3-1 (or the pseudogene TRBV3-2) with TRBJ2-7, with 11 positions matching TRBD2. The germline V gene has CDR1 LGHDT and CDR2 YNNKEL (reference sequence). J was trimmed by 6 bases and V by 4 bases; bases with no gene match: 5. The CDR3 extends over 14 amino acids. The CDR3 here is CASSLSGGASEQYF. CDR3 nucleotides: TGTGCCAGCAGCCTTAGCGGGGGGGCCAGCGAGCAGTACTTC.

The chain couples TRBV7-9 to TRBJ1-1; no firm D call. Germline V gene sequence: CDR1 SEHNR, CDR2 FQNEAQ (reference sequence). V was clipped by 2 bases and J by 7 bases, with 14 bases between them. This CDR3 is built from 14 residues. The CDR3 here is CASSLLDYAGEAFF. In DNA form, the CDR3 reads TGTGCCAGCAGCTTATTAGATTATGCAGGTGAAGCTTTCTTT.

This clone has a single count. J is TRBJ1-2 and V is TRBV5-6; D call uncertain. V was clipped by 0 bases and J by 9 bases, with 18 bases between them. This CDR3 contains 15 residues. CDR1 SGHDT and CDR2 YYEEEE come from the germline V gene. The CDR3 spells CASSLAVTELERYTF. In DNA, the CDR3 is TGTGCCAGCAGCTTGGCCGTAACGGAGTTGGAACGCTACACCTTC.

V usage is TRBV25-1 and J usage is TRBJ1-3; no firm D call. The length of the CDR3 is 14 residues. The germline V gene has CDR1 MGHDK and CDR2 SYGVNS. V dropped 10 bases and J dropped 2 bases, with 15 bases sitting between them. As DNA, the CDR3 is TGTGCCACCTCGGGGAGGGAAGCTGGAAACACCATATATTTT. Its protein product is CATSGREAGNTIYF.

The rearrangement links TRBV5-6 to TRBJ2-3; TRBD2 is a possible D gene (6 bases). Germline V gene lookup returns CDR1 SGHDT and CDR2 YYEEEE. The CDR3 is 16 residues long. V was trimmed by 2 bases and J by 2 bases, leaving 15 bases between them. In DNA form, the CDR3 reads TGTGCCAGCAGCTTCCAAGGGACTCTGAACACAGATACGCAGTATTTT. Its protein is CASSFQGTLNTDTQYF.

This chain joins TRBV9 and TRBJ2-1; 9 nucleotides match TRBD2. The CDR3 is made up of 15 amino acids. Germline values: CDR1 SGDLS, CDR2 YYNGEE. V shed 5 bases and J 5 bases; nucleotides not matched to a gene: 8. The CDR3 DNA is TGTGCCAGCAGTCTAGCGGGACAGCCCCACAATGAGCAGTTCTTC. Its translation is CASSLAGQPHNEQFF.

The chain combines TRBV21-1 with TRBJ2-3; the listed D gene, TRBD2, was not tested against the DNA. TRBV21-1 is shown as a pseudogene. This CDR3 comprises 16 residues. In nucleotides, the CDR3 is TGTGCCAGCAGCAAAAAGCGGGGGGGCCTTATTGATACGCAGTATTTT. Its translation: CASSKKRGGLIDTQYF.

V usage is TRBV29-1 and J usage is TRBJ1-2; 7 positions match TRBD1. The V gene's germline CDR1 is SQVTM and CDR2 ANQGSEA. This CDR3 is built from 12 residues. J was trimmed by 5 bases and V by 4 bases; bases with no gene match: 4. In DNA form, the CDR3 reads TGCAGCGTTGGGGACAGTGAGTATGGCTACACCTTC. Its translation: CSVGDSEYGYTF. Variable domain in full (rest from reference TRBV29-1 and TRBJ1-2): SAVISQKPSRDICQRGTSLTIQCQVDSQVTMMFWYRQQPGQSLTLIATANQGSEATYESGFVIDKFPISRPNLTFSTLTVSNMSPEDSSIYLCSVGDSEYGYTFGSGTRLTVV.

The chain employs TRBV6-4 and TRBJ1-2; 7 bases align to TRBD1. The V gene's germline CDR1 is MRHNA and CDR2 SNTAGT. The CDR3 consists of 13 residues. The J segment lost 5 bases and the V segment lost 6 bases, leaving 6 bases of the junction unmatched. The CDR3 DNA follows: TGTGCCAGCAGCACAGGGGTGGGGTATGGCTACACCTTC. Amino acid sequence: CASSTGVGYGYTF.

In this sample, this clone turned up a few times. The chain employs TRBV2 and TRBJ2-1, with TRBD2 matching 10 bases. CDR3 size: 16 residues. With 6 bases clipped from V and 3 bases from J, the junction kept 8 bases outside the gene matches. The germline CDR1 and CDR2 sequences are SNHLY and FYNNEI. CDR3 sequence (DNA): TGTGCCAGCAGCCCCCTCCCTAGCGGGGGCTACAATGAGCAGTTCTTC. Its translation is CASSPLPSGGYNEQFF.

This clone was picked up a small number of times. V usage is TRBV5-1 and J usage is TRBJ2-5, with D uncertain. In germline, CDR1 is SGHRS, CDR2 YFSETQ. V was cut by 0 bases and J by 3 bases, with 9 bases left in between. This CDR3 has 14 amino acids. The CDR3 DNA reads as TGCGCCAGCAGCTTGGCTCTGCACAAAGAGACCCAGTACTTC. Translated: CASSLALHKETQYF.

J is TRBJ1-2 and V is TRBV4-3, with 8 bases matching TRBD1. The ends lost 4 bases at V and 3 bases at J; junction bases unmatched: 7. Germline assignment: CDR1 LGHNA and CDR2 YSLEER. This CDR3 is 15 amino acids long. The CDR3 here is CASSPLGTGDYGYTF. CDR3 in DNA: TGCGCCAGCAGCCCACTAGGGACAGGAGACTATGGCTACACCTTC.

The chain carries TRBV24-1 and TRBJ2-7; perhaps TRBD1 as D (6 bases). From germline, CDR1 is KGHDR and CDR2 SFDVKD. With 4 bases removed from V and 2 bases from J, the gap between germline ends came to 17 bases. The CDR3 runs 16 residues. CDR3 in amino acids: CATSDSGRDRPYEQYF. DNA for the CDR3: TGTGCCACCAGTGACTCTGGAAGAGACAGGCCCTACGAGCAGTACTTC.

This chain uses TRBV18 with TRBJ1-6, with D uncertain. Trimming took 3 bases from V and 0 from J, leaving 15 bases between them. Germline CDR1 reads KGHSH; CDR2 reads LQKENI. The CDR3 is made up of 18 amino acids. Here the CDR3 DNA reads TGTGCCAGCTCACCGCGTGTATTGGGGAGCTCCTATAATTCACCCCTCCACTTT. Translating gives CASSPRVLGSSYNSPLHF. The variable domain in full, completed from reference TRBV18 and TRBJ1-6, reads NAGVMQNPRHLVRRRGQEARLRCSPMKGHSHVYWYRQLPEEGLKFMVYLQKENIIDESGMPKERFSAEFPKEGPSILRIQQVVRGDSAAYFCASSPRVLGSSYNSPLHFGNGTRLTVT.

Only a few counts were recorded for this clone. V gene TRBV2 combines with J gene TRBJ2-3; 7 bases agree with TRBD1. Germline assignment: CDR1 SNHLY and CDR2 FYNNEI. The CDR3 contains 14 residues. J gave up 0 bases and V 9 bases, and 6 bases lay outside the gene matches. CDR3 amino acids: CASGDSSSTDTQYF. The CDR3 region has the DNA TGTGCCAGTGGGGACAGTTCTAGCACAGATACGCAGTATTTT.

This clone occurred once. V usage is TRBV5-1 and J usage is TRBJ2-2, with D perhaps matching TRBD1 (6 bases). This CDR3 comprises 16 residues. The germline V gene has CDR1 SGHRS and CDR2 YFSETQ. V lost 2 bases, J lost 0 bases, and 11 bases lay in between. CDR3 protein: CASSFVRQANTGELFF. The CDR3 DNA is TGCGCCAGCAGCTTCGTAAGACAGGCGAACACCGGGGAGCTGTTTTTT. The variable domain in full, with the rest retrieved from reference TRBV5-1 and TRBJ2-2, is KAGVTQTPRYLIKTRGQQVTLSCSPISGHRSVSWYQQTPGQGLQFLFEYFSETQRNKGNFPGRFSGRQFSNSRSEMNVSTLELGDSALYLCASSFVRQANTGELFFGEGSRLTVL.

The chain employs TRBV6-1 and TRBJ1-3, with 8 bases lining up with TRBD1. CDR1 and CDR2 from the germline V gene are MNHNS and SASEGT. With V trimmed by 3 bases and J by 3 bases, 10 bases remained unmatched. This CDR3 comprises 17 residues. CDR3 protein: CASSEIATGGVGNTIYF. The CDR3, as DNA: TGTGCCAGCAGTGAGATTGCTACAGGGGGTGTTGGAAACACCATATATTTT.

There are a few counts of this clone. The chain couples TRBV27 to TRBJ1-2, with 9 bases fitting TRBD1. Germline values: CDR1 MNHEY, CDR2 SMNVEV (reference sequence). This CDR3 spans 16 amino acids. V trimming: 6 bases; J trimming: 8 bases; junction bases outside the gene matches: 16. The CDR3 nucleotides are TGTGCCAGCAGCCTATATAATCCAACAGGGGGCTGGGGCTACACCTTC. Translated: CASSLYNPTGGWGYTF.

This clone appeared once. The V and J genes are TRBV28 and TRBJ1-2; 8 bases line up with TRBD1. The ends lost 1 base at V and 6 bases at J; junction bases unmatched: 4. The CDR3 contains 14 residues. Germline V gene sequence: CDR1 MDHEN, CDR2 SYDVKM. CDR3 DNA: TGTGCCAGCAGTTTATCACAGGGGGGTCATGGCTACACCTTC. Its protein product is CASSLSQGGHGYTF.

The gene calls are TRBV5-1 and TRBJ2-5; 9 nucleotides match TRBD2. The V gene's germline CDR1 is SGHRS and CDR2 YFSETQ. Losses at the gene ends were 0 bases for V and 1 base for J; bases not matched to a gene: 7. The CDR3 extends over 17 amino acids. The CDR3 here is CASSLGGGGALQETQYF. As DNA, the CDR3 is TGCGCCAGCAGCTTGGGGGGCGGGGGGGCCCTCCAAGAGACCCAGTACTTC. Supplemented by reference TRBV5-1 and TRBJ2-5, the full variable domain reads KAGVTQTPRYLIKTRGQQVTLSCSPISGHRSVSWYQQTPGQGLQFLFEYFSETQRNKGNFPGRFSGRQFSNSRSEMNVSTLELGDSALYLCASSLGGGGALQETQYFGPGTRLLVL.

CDR3 region: CASSYSGEGNNEQFF. The CDR3 region has the DNA TGTGCCAGCAGTTACTCCGGGGAAGGGAACAATGAGCAGTTCTTC. This chain links TRBV6-5 with TRBJ2-1; D is perhaps TRBD2 (5 bases). CDR1 and CDR2 (germline): MNHEY, SVGAGI. V was clipped by 0 bases and J by 5 bases, with 11 bases between them. CDR3 length equals 15 residues.

The CDR3 bases are TGCGCCAGCAGCCAAGATAGACAGCTTAACTATGGCTACACCTTC. Amino acids: CASSQDRQLNYGYTF. V and J are TRBV4-3 and TRBJ1-2, with D tentatively TRBD1 (5 bases). Trimming took off 0 bases at V and 1 base at J, with 9 bases between the two ends. The CDR3 is made up of 15 amino acids. Germline V gene sequence: CDR1 LGHNA, CDR2 YSLEER.

The chain uses TRBV30 and TRBJ2-3, with 15 bases that match TRBD2. After removal of 4 bases from V and 1 base from J, the junction contained 6 bases not matched to a gene. The CDR3 sequence is 17 residues long. Germline-derived CDR1 and CDR2 are GTSNPN and SVGIG (reference sequence). The CDR3 loop is CAWNGLAGGPGTDTQYF. As DNA, the CDR3 is TGTGCCTGGAACGGACTAGCGGGGGGGCCGGGCACAGATACGCAGTATTTT.

The J gene is TRBJ1-1, the V gene TRBV5-1; 8 bases line up with TRBD1. In germline, CDR1 is SGHRS, CDR2 YFSETQ. Trimming at V came to 3 bases and at J to 4 bases, leaving 14 bases not matched to a gene. The CDR3 has 17 residues. CDR3 DNA: TGCGCCAGCAGCTCCCTTAACAGGGGGGAGACGGTCACTGAAGCTTTCTTT. It is translated as CASSSLNRGETVTEAFF.

Note on this clone: Other DNA sequences within the sample encode an identical CDR3. The V and J genes are TRBV6-5 and TRBJ1-4; TRBD1 aligns across 7 bases. Germline CDR1 MNHEY, CDR2 SVGAGI. J gave up 8 bases and V 2 bases, and 8 bases lay outside the gene matches. The CDR3 has 15 amino acids. CDR3 sequence reads: CASSYTRGWGEKLFF. The CDR3 DNA is TGTGCCAGCAGTTACACCAGGGGGTGGGGCGAAAAACTGTTTTTT.

This chain connects TRBV7-2 to TRBJ2-5, with 10 nucleotides matching TRBD2. Germline-derived CDR1 and CDR2 are SGHTA and FQGNSA. V shed 1 base, J shed 1 base, and the junction held 6 bases outside the gene matches. This CDR3 is built from 17 residues. The CDR3 DNA is TGTGCCAGCAGCTTAGTTACTAGCGGGGTCCTCCAAGAGACCCAGTACTTC. Residues: CASSLVTSGVLQETQYF.

This chain joins TRBV5-8 and TRBJ1-3; the match to TRBD1 covers 8 bases. The CDR3 extends over 15 amino acids. V was pared by 4 bases and J by 4 bases, with 7 bases of the junction left unmatched. Germline CDR1 and CDR2: SGHTS and YDEGEE. The CDR3 DNA is TGTGCCAGCAGCAGGGGGGACAGGCCAGGAAACACCATATATTTT. Translated, it gives CASSRGDRPGNTIYF.

This clone was seen a few times. J is TRBJ1-1 and V is TRBV5-1; D is unresolved. From germline, CDR1 is SGHRS and CDR2 YFSETQ. The CDR3 sequence is 15 residues long. Between the trimmed V and J ends, which lost 4 bases and 3 bases, there was a span of 16 bases. The CDR3 bases are TGCGCCAGCAGCCCCTTCGGTTCCGGGGACACTGAAGCTTTCTTT. Translating gives CASSPFGSGDTEAFF.

This chain joins TRBV3-1 (or the pseudogene TRBV3-2) and TRBJ2-7; 14 bases map to TRBD2. The V segment lost 1 base and the J segment 6 bases; nucleotides outside the gene matches: 8. Germline CDR1 and CDR2: LGHDT and YNNKEL (reference sequence). The CDR3 has 17 residues. In nucleotides, the CDR3 is TGTGCCAGCAGCCAAGGGGGACTAGCGGGGGACCTTTTCGAGCAGTACTTC. Protein product: CASSQGGLAGDLFEQYF.

The table lists this clone with a count of one. This rearrangement joins TRBV7-9 to TRBJ2-7, with D possibly TRBD1 on 5 matching bases. Trimming removed 1 base at V and 2 bases at J, with 6 bases between. The CDR3 has 13 residues. From germline, CDR1 is SEHNR and CDR2 FQNEAQ (reference sequence). CDR3 coding DNA: TGTGCCAGCAGCTTAGAAGGGGCCTACGAGCAGTACTTC. It codes for CASSLEGAYEQYF.

The rearrangement uses TRBV19 and TRBJ2-1; 8 nucleotides align to TRBD1. There are 15 residues in the CDR3. The V and J ends lost 5 bases and 4 bases, in that order; junction bases with no gene match: 7. CDR1 is LNHDA and CDR2 is SQIVND in the germline V gene (reference sequence). The CDR3 region has the DNA TGTGCCAGTAGTTCCCGGGACAGGCAATACAATGAGCAGTTCTTC. It codes for CASSSRDRQYNEQFF.